These 32 T cell receptor beta chains share one sample of origin, sequenced in a study of beta chain features in type 1 diabetes. These receptors have no identified antigens. Points from the study as a whole: Within each of all four CD4+ subsets, Type 1 diabetes patients had TCRB CDR3s that were moderately but significantly shorter.

Sequencing targeted expressed TCRB transcripts, as all isolated RNA had been reverse transcribed. Produced via immunoSEQ multiplex PCR; TCRdb's table is partial and in-frame only. The sample consists of about 340,000 clones, roughly 8.8% of them appearing once. The sequencing sample was made of central memory CD4+ T cells from blood. The receptors were sampled from a young man with type 1 diabetes.

In its sample, this clone was seen a few times. This chain connects TRBV5-4 to TRBJ1-2, with D unclear. Germline loops: CDR1 SGHNT, CDR2 YYREEE (reference sequence). The CDR3 loop spans 12 amino acids. The V end was cut by 8 bases, the J end by 4 bases, with 12 bases between. The CDR3 reads CASARDSYGYTF. The CDR3 nucleotides are TGTGCCAGTGCCCGAGACTCCTATGGCTACACCTTC.

This clone appeared many times. This rearrangement joins TRBV19 to TRBJ2-3, with 10 bases matching TRBD2. Trimming took 6 bases from V and 11 from J; bases not matched to a gene: 11. Germline values: CDR1 LNHDA, CDR2 SQIVND (reference sequence). This CDR3 contains 14 residues. The CDR3 reads CASRDSAGGPVQYF. DNA for the CDR3: TGTGCCAGTAGAGATTCAGCGGGGGGGCCGGTGCAGTATTTT.

This clone came up a few times. The J gene is TRBJ2-1, the V gene TRBV4-3; no clear D. In germline, CDR1 is LGHNA, CDR2 YSLEER. CDR3 length: 11 amino acids. The V end was cut by 0 bases, the J end by 8 bases, with 2 bases between. This chain's CDR3 is CASSQEDEQFF. CDR3 bases: TGCGCCAGCAGCCAAGAGGATGAGCAGTTCTTC.

There are a few counts of this clone. The chain links TRBV7-9 to TRBJ2-1; tentative D call: TRBD1 (6 bases). Germline values: CDR1 SEHNR, CDR2 FQNEAQ (reference sequence). The CDR3 extends over 13 amino acids. V lost 4 bases and J 10 bases, leaving 14 bases between the germline ends. The CDR3 region is CASSSSPGTEQFF. CDR3 in DNA: TGTGCCAGCAGCTCATCCCCCGGGACAGAGCAGTTCTTC.

The table lists this clone with a few counts. Other nucleotide sequences in the sample specify the same CDR3. This chain links TRBV6-6 with TRBJ2-3; D gene ambiguous. This CDR3 spans 13 amino acids. The germline CDR1 and CDR2 sequences are MNHNY and SVGAGI (reference sequence). V was trimmed by 3 bases and J by 0 bases, leaving 4 bases between them. Here the CDR3 DNA reads TGTGCCAGCAGTTATCTAAGCACAGATACGCAGTATTTT. Protein: CASSYLSTDTQYF.

This clone has just a few counts. DNA for the CDR3: TGTGCCAGCAGCCTTCTGACGGGGGGCGTGGAACCCCAGCATTTT. This encodes CASSLLTGGVEPQHF. V usage is TRBV7-2 and J usage is TRBJ1-5; a possible D gene is TRBD1 (6 bases). The CDR3 length is 15 residues. V was cut by 5 bases and J by 10 bases, with 21 bases left in between. The germline gives CDR1 SGHTA, CDR2 FQGNSA.

V gene TRBV6-1 combines with J gene TRBJ1-2; the match to TRBD1 covers 12 bases. The CDR3 extends over 16 amino acids. V lost 3 bases, J lost 5 bases, and 7 bases stayed unmatched. Germline CDR1 and CDR2: MNHNS and SASEGT. The CDR3 loop is CASSDPGQGARYGYTF. The CDR3 DNA reads as TGTGCCAGCAGTGATCCGGGACAGGGGGCTCGATATGGCTACACCTTC.

The chain uses TRBV9 and TRBJ2-2, with TRBD1 matching 7 bases. CDR1 and CDR2 from the germline V gene are SGDLS and YYNGEE. There are 17 residues in the CDR3. J gave up 4 bases and V 0 bases, and 9 bases lay outside the gene matches. The DNA of the CDR3 is TGTGCCAGCAGCGTAGCTCCCCGGACAGGAGGCACCGGGGAGCTGTTTTTT. It encodes CASSVAPRTGGTGELFF.

This clone came up a few times. V is TRBV30 and J is TRBJ2-5; D might be TRBD1 or TRBD2, each matching 7 bases. V lost 1 base and J 4 bases, leaving 16 bases between the germline ends. This CDR3 contains 15 residues. Per germline, CDR1 GTSNPN and CDR2 SVGIG (reference sequence). CDR3 amino acids: CAWSATTGRGETQYF. The DNA of the CDR3 is TGTGCCTGGAGTGCCACGACAGGGAGGGGAGAGACCCAGTACTTC.

This clone turned up a few times. This rearrangement joins TRBV10-3 to TRBJ1-4, with 10 bases aligning to TRBD1. V dropped 10 bases and J dropped 4; count of bases not matched to a gene: 9. Germline V gene sequence: CDR1 ENHRY, CDR2 SYGVKD. The CDR3 has 15 amino acids. CDR3 sequence: CATTQGDRGNEKLFF. The CDR3 DNA sequence: TGTGCCACCACCCAGGGGGACAGGGGTAATGAAAAACTGTTTTTT.

This sequence joins TRBV6-6 and TRBJ2-5, with TRBD1 as a possible D gene (5 bases). The CDR3 consists of 13 residues. Trimming cost V 5 bases and J 1 base, with 8 bases left between them. In germline, CDR1 is MNHNY, CDR2 SVGAGI (reference sequence). CDR3 protein: CASSLRGQETQYF. The CDR3 nucleotides read TGTGCCAGCAGTCTTAGGGGCCAAGAGACCCAGTACTTC.

This clone has a count of ten or more. V is TRBV4-3 and J is TRBJ2-2, with TRBD2 identical over 10 bases. Germline CDR1 and CDR2: LGHNA and YSLEER. The CDR3 has 19 residues. J was trimmed by 1 base and V by 2 bases; bases with no gene match: 10. The CDR3 is CASSQFYLAGGRNTGELFF. For the CDR3, the DNA is TGCGCCAGCAGCCAATTTTACTTAGCGGGGGGCAGGAACACCGGGGAGCTGTTTTTT.

This clone has more than one count but fewer than ten. The genes are TRBV5-1 and TRBJ2-6, with D perhaps matching TRBD1 or TRBD2 (5 bases each). The germline CDR1 and CDR2 sequences are SGHRS and YFSETQ. The CDR3 loop spans 16 amino acids. Trimming removed 0 bases from V and 0 bases from J, with 7 bases in between. The CDR3 loop is CASSLGDGSGANVLTF. As DNA, the CDR3 is TGCGCCAGCAGCTTGGGGGACGGCTCTGGGGCCAACGTCCTGACTTTC.

This clone showed up many times. V gene TRBV4-3 combines with J gene TRBJ1-4; possible D gene TRBD1, 6 bases. The germline CDR1 and CDR2 sequences are LGHNA and YSLEER. The CDR3 runs 15 residues. Trimming took 2 bases from V and 5 from J, leaving 12 bases between them. CDR3 sequence: CASSQWSRGNEKLFF. The CDR3 DNA is TGCGCCAGCAGCCAATGGTCCAGGGGAAATGAAAAACTGTTTTTT.

The CDR3 region is CASSYRRDKTYEQYF. The DNA for the CDR3 is TGTGCCAGCAGTTACCGGAGGGACAAGACCTACGAGCAGTACTTC. This chain joins TRBV6-5 and TRBJ2-7, with D perhaps given as TRBD1 or TRBD2 (6 bases each). The germline V and J ends were trimmed by 2 bases and 2 bases, with 13 bases remaining between them. Germline V CDR1 and CDR2: MNHEY, SVGAGI. The CDR3 loop spans 15 amino acids.

V is TRBV29-1 and J is TRBJ1-2; 11 nucleotides align to TRBD1. The CDR3 runs 15 residues. V shed 5 bases and J 4 bases; nucleotides not matched to a gene: 9. CDR1 and CDR2 (germline): SQVTM, ANQGSEA. The CDR3 bases are TGCAGCGTTTCCGGCGGGACAGGGGGGGCCTATGGCTACACCTTC. Residues: CSVSGGTGGAYGYTF.

This clone has just a few counts. J is TRBJ2-5 and V is TRBV29-1; tentative D call: TRBD2 (5 bases). Germline CDR1 is SQVTM and CDR2 is ANQGSEA. V was trimmed by 0 bases and J by 4 bases, leaving 18 bases between them. The CDR3 sequence is 16 residues long. The CDR3 sequence is CSVEDLGSGTGETQYF. CDR3 nucleotides: TGCAGCGTTGAAGATTTAGGCAGCGGAACCGGAGAGACCCAGTACTTC.

The V and J genes are TRBV5-4 and TRBJ2-3; TRBD2 aligns across 15 bases. V lost 4 bases and J lost 3; bases outside the gene matches: 3. CDR3 length: 16 residues. Germline CDR1 and CDR2: SGHNT and YYREEE (reference sequence). DNA of the CDR3: TGTGCCAGCAGCCGAGGGACTAGCGGGGGGACAGATACGCAGTATTTT. Protein product: CASSRGTSGGTDTQYF.

The gene calls are TRBV30 and TRBJ1-5; D gene unclear. This CDR3 spans 12 amino acids. CDR1 and CDR2 from the germline V gene are GTSNPN and SVGIG (reference sequence). V was trimmed by 2 bases and J by 8 bases, leaving 10 bases between them. The CDR3 nucleotides are TGTGCCTGGAGTTCACACAAGGAGCCCCAGCATTTT. Protein: CAWSSHKEPQHF.

This clone was picked up a small number of times. V is TRBV30 and J is TRBJ2-5, with TRBD1 matching 9 bases. The germline V gene has CDR1 GTSNPN and CDR2 SVGIG (reference sequence). The J segment lost 5 bases and the V segment lost 5 bases, leaving 6 bases of the junction unmatched. CDR3 length: 13 residues. The CDR3 coding sequence is TGTGCCTGGTCCGCGGGGACAGGGGAGACCCAGTACTTC. Protein: CAWSAGTGETQYF.

This clone has only a few counts. The sample holds other DNA sequences that translate to the same CDR3. This sequence joins TRBV20-1 and TRBJ2-3; D unresolved. The CDR3 contains 11 residues. Germline CDR1 is DFQATT and CDR2 is SNEGSKA (reference sequence). Trimming shortened V by 4 bases and J by 3 bases, and 5 bases separated the two germline ends. The chain's CDR3 is CSATRTDTQYF. The CDR3 DNA sequence: TGCAGTGCTACAAGGACAGATACGCAGTATTTT.

The rearrangement links TRBV7-8 to TRBJ2-5; TRBD2 aligns across 14 bases. This CDR3 has 17 residues. CDR1 is SGHVS, CDR2 FQNEAQ, per germline. V lost 2 bases and J lost 5; bases outside the gene matches: 7. CDR3 in amino acids: CASSLPGTSGGGETQYF. CDR3 in DNA: TGTGCCAGCAGCTTACCCGGGACTAGCGGGGGTGGGGAGACCCAGTACTTC.

This clone showed up many times. This chain uses TRBV7-2 with TRBJ2-7; D might be TRBD1 or TRBD2, each matching 5 bases. V lost 4 bases to trimming and J lost 6 bases, with 10 bases between them. The length of the CDR3 is 12 residues. Germline V gene lookup returns CDR1 SGHTA and CDR2 FQGNSA. Here the CDR3 DNA reads TGTGCCAGCAGCTCTAGTGGGGGCGAGCAGTACTTC. It yields the protein CASSSSGGEQYF.

This clone has only a few counts. The rearrangement joins TRBV9 to TRBJ2-1; a weak D match, TRBD2 (6 bases). CDR3 size: 15 residues. The V gene's germline CDR1 is SGDLS and CDR2 YYNGEE. V was shortened by 4 bases and J by 7 bases, with 18 bases between the two germline ends. The CDR3 protein is CASSPTPTRENEQFF. DNA of the CDR3: TGTGCCAGCAGCCCCACTCCTACACGGGAGAATGAGCAGTTCTTC.

This clone was seen more than once but under ten times. V is TRBV11-3 and J is TRBJ2-2, with TRBD1 matching 9 bases. Germline V CDR1 and CDR2: SGHNT, YENEEA. This CDR3 comprises 15 residues. V gave up 4 bases and J gave up 5 bases; unmatched junction bases: 5. The CDR3, as DNA: TGTGCCAGCAGCTCCGGGACAGGGCTTACCGGGGAGCTGTTTTTT. Translating it yields CASSSGTGLTGELFF.

The table lists this clone with a few counts. The rearrangement uses TRBV7-2 and TRBJ2-3; D possibly corresponds to TRBD2 (5 bases). This CDR3 region has 15 residues. The V and J ends lost 5 bases and 0 bases respectively, with 12 bases between them. Per the germline V gene, CDR1 is SGHTA and CDR2 is FQGNSA. CDR3 region: CASSRKRTSTDTQYF. The CDR3 region has the DNA TGTGCCAGCAGCCGCAAACGGACTAGCACAGATACGCAGTATTTT. Supplemented by reference TRBV7-2 and TRBJ2-3, the full variable domain reads GAGVSQSPSNKVTEKGKDVELRCDPISGHTALYWYRQSLGQGLEFLIYFQGNSAPDKSGLPSDRFSAERTGGSVSTLTIQRTQQEDSAVYLCASSRKRTSTDTQYFGPGTRLTVL.

This clone was seen only a few times. The J gene is TRBJ1-5, the V gene TRBV10-3; 8 bases match TRBD1. Germline loops: CDR1 ENHRY, CDR2 SYGVKD. The CDR3 length is 14 residues. The V segment lost 6 bases and the J segment 8 bases; nucleotides outside the gene matches: 9. The CDR3 sequence: CAISLTGAGEPQHF. Written as DNA, the CDR3 is TGTGCCATCAGCCTGACAGGGGCGGGAGAGCCCCAGCATTTT.

The chain links TRBV19 to TRBJ2-5; 7 bases align to TRBD1. The CDR3 spans 13 residues. The germline V gene has CDR1 LNHDA and CDR2 SQIVND (reference sequence). V dropped 7 bases and J dropped 4; count of bases not matched to a gene: 6. The CDR3 region is CASTGQARETQYF. The CDR3, as DNA: TGTGCCAGTACCGGACAGGCGAGAGAGACCCAGTACTTC.

This clone was seen a few times. V usage is TRBV7-2 and J usage is TRBJ2-3; no clear D. The ends were cut back, 5 bases at V and 2 bases at J, with 11 bases in the middle. CDR3 length: 14 amino acids. Looked up from germline, CDR1 is SGHTA and CDR2 is FQGNSA. CDR3 nucleotide sequence: TGTGCCAGCAGCCGGACGACCTACACAGATACGCAGTATTTT. Protein product: CASSRTTYTDTQYF.

The rearrangement joins TRBV29-1 to TRBJ1-2; D possibly corresponds to TRBD1 (6 bases). The germline gives CDR1 SQVTM, CDR2 ANQGSEA. This CDR3 has 14 amino acids. V dropped 3 bases and J dropped 7 bases, with 18 bases sitting between them. The CDR3 loop reads CSVDVTRGASGYTF. CDR3 in DNA: TGCAGCGTTGACGTGACCCGGGGGGCTAGTGGCTACACCTTC. The entire variable domain, with the rest obtained from reference TRBV29-1 and TRBJ1-2, is as follows: SAVISQKPSRDICQRGTSLTIQCQVDSQVTMMFWYRQQPGQSLTLIATANQGSEATYESGFVIDKFPISRPNLTFSTLTVSNMSPEDSSIYLCSVDVTRGASGYTFGSGTRLTVV.

A few counts support this clone. V gene TRBV18 combines with J gene TRBJ1-1; 7 bases line up with TRBD1. There are 14 residues in the CDR3. V dropped 6 bases and J dropped 4; count of bases not matched to a gene: 8. CDR1 KGHSH and CDR2 LQKENI come from the germline V gene. CDR3 in amino acids: CASSRQGQGTEAFF. CDR3 DNA sequence: TGTGCCAGCTCGCGACAGGGTCAGGGCACTGAAGCTTTCTTT. The full variable domain, in which reference TRBV18 and TRBJ1-1 provide the parts outside the CDR3, is NAGVMQNPRHLVRRRGQEARLRCSPMKGHSHVYWYRQLPEEGLKFMVYLQKENIIDESGMPKERFSAEFPKEGPSILRIQQVVRGDSAAYFCASSRQGQGTEAFFGQGTRLTVV.

The CDR3 loop is CAWSPDGGHGDTQYF. CDR3 sequence (DNA): TGTGCCTGGAGTCCTGACGGGGGCCACGGGGATACGCAGTATTTT. The chain links TRBV30 to TRBJ2-3; D is possibly TRBD1 or TRBD2 (6 bases each). The germline V gene has CDR1 GTSNPN and CDR2 SVGIG (reference sequence). The V end was cut by 2 bases, the J end by 6 bases, with 18 bases between. This CDR3 is 15 amino acids long.